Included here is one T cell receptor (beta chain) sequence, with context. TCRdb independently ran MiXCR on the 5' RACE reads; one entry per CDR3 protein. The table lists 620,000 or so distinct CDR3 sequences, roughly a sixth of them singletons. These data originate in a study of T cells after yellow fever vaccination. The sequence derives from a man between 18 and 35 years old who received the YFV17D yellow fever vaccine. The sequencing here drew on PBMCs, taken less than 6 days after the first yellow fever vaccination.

This CDR3 is CASSQMLSGKPTYEQYF. The CDR3 DNA is TGCGCCAGCAGCCAGATGCTGTCCGGGAAACCGACCTACGAGCAGTACTTC. This chain uses TRBV4-1 with TRBJ2-7; possibly TRBD2 for D (5 bases). The CDR3 extends over 17 amino acids. Trimming left V 3 bases short and J 2 bases short, with 20 bases between. CDR1 and CDR2 from the germline V gene are MGHRA and YSYEKL.